This is a list of T cell receptor beta chains from one sample in a study of glioma-infiltrating T cells after dendritic cell vaccination. Some clones are missing from TCRdb's copy, which holds only in-frame ones; the method was immunoSEQ multiplex PCR. Among 85,000 to 95,000 clones listed, over 75% were seen once. The specimen comprised blood, sampled before dendritic cell vaccination. The receptors stem from a human donor with glioblastoma. Both conserved end residues are part of each CDR3. The order of the fields is D gene, clone size, J gene, V gene, CDR3 protein, CDR3 DNA. D genes are given only for firm matches. Expanded clones are given a class, and other clones once, few, many or no size at all.

TRBD1 NA TRBJ2-7 TRBV27 CASSRDGTVTYEQYF TGTGCCAGCAGTCGCGATGGGACAGTCACTTACGAGCAGTACTTC
TRBD2 NA TRBJ2-3 TRBV5-4 CASSLASGPTDTQYF TGTGCCAGCAGCTTAGCTAGCGGCCCCACAGATACGCAGTATTTT
TRBD1 NA TRBJ1-1 TRBV6-1 CASRFTGGSTEAFF TGTGCCAGCCGTTTTACAGGGGGCAGCACTGAAGCTTTCTTT
NA NA TRBJ2-3 TRBV18 CASSPRGGADTQYF TGTGCCAGCTCACCTCGAGGGGGGGCCGATACGCAGTATTTT
NA few TRBJ1-1 TRBV7-2 CASRFGWGGTEAFF TGTGCCAGCAGATTCGGCTGGGGAGGGACTGAAGCTTTCTTT
TRBD1 NA TRBJ2-3 TRBV4-1 CATRDRGPTDTQYF TGCGCCACGCGAGACAGGGGGCCTACAGATACGCAGTATTTT
TRBD1 NA TRBJ2-7 TRBV6-5 CASKPRQGPYEQYF TGTGCCAGCAAGCCCAGACAGGGGCCCTACGAGCAGTACTTC
NA once TRBJ1-2 TRBV25-1 CASSEYQGAGDGYTF TGTGCCAGCAGTGAATATCAAGGGGCCGGCGACGGCTACACCTTC
NA NA TRBJ2-7 TRBV7-6 CASSLAQFPRGSYEQYF TGTGCCAGCAGCTTAGCTCAGTTCCCGAGAGGAAGCTACGAGCAGTACTTC
NA once TRBJ2-7 TRBV13 CASSSPQGVGDEQYF TGTGCCAGCAGCTCCCCACAGGGAGTGGGTGACGAGCAGTACTTC
TRBD2 NA TRBJ2-4 TRBV5-4 CASSPGGAKNIQYF TGTGCCAGCAGCCCGGGAGGAGCCAAAAACATTCAGTACTTC
TRBD1 NA TRBJ1-1 TRBV6-5 CASRLQGTSEAFF TGTGCCAGCAGACTACAGGGGACATCAGAAGCTTTCTTT
TRBD1 NA TRBJ2-7 TRBV7-6 CASSLEEPGQGTYEQYF TGTGCCAGCAGCTTAGAGGAACCGGGACAGGGGACCTACGAGCAGTACTTC
NA NA TRBJ2-5 TRBV21-1 CASSKVSLAGETQYF TGTGCCAGCAGCAAAGTATCACTAGCTGGAGAGACCCAGTACTTC
NA once TRBJ2-1 TRBV15 CATSRVGGESSYNEQFF TGTGCCACCAGCAGAGTAGGGGGGGAAAGCTCCTACAATGAGCAGTTCTTC
NA once TRBJ2-1 TRBV29-1 CSVDFGSALDEQFF TGCAGCGTTGATTTTGGTAGCGCACTCGATGAGCAGTTCTTC
TRBD1 NA TRBJ2-7 TRBV7-9 CASSFRGRLGDEQYF TGTGCCAGCAGCTTTAGGGGGCGACTGGGAGACGAGCAGTACTTC
NA NA TRBJ2-5 TRBV6-1 CASSEGRFGETQYF TGTGCCAGCAGTGAAGGTCGGTTTGGAGAGACCCAGTACTTC
NA NA TRBJ1-2 TRBV7-2 CASSPTVFQGSNGYTF TGTGCCAGCAGCCCGACGGTGTTTCAGGGATCGAATGGCTACACCTTC
NA NA TRBJ2-2 TRBV6-5 CASRGHQTNTGELFF TGTGCCAGCAGGGGACACCAAACGAACACCGGGGAGCTGTTTTTT
TRBD1 NA TRBJ2-6 TRBV7-2 CASSLRTGVSYSGANVLTF TGTGCCAGCAGCTTAAGGACAGGGGTCTCATACTCTGGGGCCAACGTCCTGACTTTC
NA NA TRBJ2-7 TRBV7-3 CASSPTRTAYEQYF TGTGCCAGCAGCCCAACCCGGACAGCCTACGAGCAGTACTTC
NA NA TRBJ2-5 TRBV5-4 CASSLGGATETQYF TGTGCCAGCAGCTTGGGTGGGGCAACAGAGACCCAGTACTTC
NA NA TRBJ2-7 TRBV25-1 CASSNRKLQGLLGNEQYF TGTGCCAGCAGTAACAGAAAACTACAGGGTCTGCTTGGAAACGAGCAGTACTTC